Below are 2 T cell receptor beta chains sequenced from a single sample in a study of T cells in Graves' hyperthyroidism and ophthalmopathy. TCR beta CDR3 region amplification was performed from RNA transcripts. RT-PCR in the first round (using the HTBI primer set) targeted the TCR CDR3. Each CDR3 protein is one row after TCRdb ran MiXCR on the multiplex PCR reads. The sample comprises about 550,000 distinct CDR3 sequences, less than 25% of which are singletons, and about a quarter rests with the top ten. The sequenced sample was blood. These receptor sequences come from a man between 18 and 35 years old with Graves' hyperthyroidism.

This chain joins TRBV7-9 and TRBJ1-5; D is perhaps TRBD1 (6 bases). Germline V lookup: CDR1 SEHNR, CDR2 FQNEAQ (reference sequence). The CDR3 loop spans 13 amino acids. V shed 4 bases and J shed 5 bases, with 9 bases lying between them. The CDR3 here is CASSSGDHQPQHF. DNA for the CDR3: TGTGCCAGCAGCTCAGGGGACCATCAGCCCCAGCATTTT. Full variable domain (missing parts from reference TRBV7-9 and TRBJ1-5): DTGVSQNPRHKITKRGQNVTFRCDPISEHNRLYWYRQTLGQGPEFLTYFQNEAQLEKSRLLSDRFSAERPKGSFSTLEIQRTEQGDSAMYLCASSSGDHQPQHFGDGTRLSIL.

The chain recombines TRBV4-1 with TRBJ2-5; tentatively, D is TRBD2 (6 bases). This CDR3 spans 17 amino acids. Looked up from germline, CDR1 is MGHRA and CDR2 is YSYEKL. V shed 0 bases and J shed 5 bases, with 19 bases lying between them. The CDR3 region is CASSQEPRGLSRETQYF. As DNA, the CDR3 is TGCGCCAGCAGCCAAGAACCACGGGGGTTGAGTAGGGAGACCCAGTACTTC.